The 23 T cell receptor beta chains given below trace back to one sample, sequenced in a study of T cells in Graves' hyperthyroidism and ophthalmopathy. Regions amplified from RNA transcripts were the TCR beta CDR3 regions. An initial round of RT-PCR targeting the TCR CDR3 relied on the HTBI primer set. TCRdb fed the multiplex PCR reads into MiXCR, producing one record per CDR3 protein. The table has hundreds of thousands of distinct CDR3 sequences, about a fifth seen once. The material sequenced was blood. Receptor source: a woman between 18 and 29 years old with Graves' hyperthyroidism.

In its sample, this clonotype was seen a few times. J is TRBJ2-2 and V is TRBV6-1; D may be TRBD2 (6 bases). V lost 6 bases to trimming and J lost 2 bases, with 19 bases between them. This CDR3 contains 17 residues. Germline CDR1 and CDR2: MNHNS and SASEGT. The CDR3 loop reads CASRPAGKVTNTGELFF. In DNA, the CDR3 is TGTGCCAGCAGACCCGCGGGGAAGGTGACAAACACCGGGGAGCTGTTTTTT.

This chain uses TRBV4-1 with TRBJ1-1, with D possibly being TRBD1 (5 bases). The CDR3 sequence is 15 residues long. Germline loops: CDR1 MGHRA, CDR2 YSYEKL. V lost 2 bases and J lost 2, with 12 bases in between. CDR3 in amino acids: CASSQRGRQNTEAFF. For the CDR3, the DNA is TGCGCCAGCAGCCAACGGGGACGGCAAAACACTGAAGCTTTCTTT.

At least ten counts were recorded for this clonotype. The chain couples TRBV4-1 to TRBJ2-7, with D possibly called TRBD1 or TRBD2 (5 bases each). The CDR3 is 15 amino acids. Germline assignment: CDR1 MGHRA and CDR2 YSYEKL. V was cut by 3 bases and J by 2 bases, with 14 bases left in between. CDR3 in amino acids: CASSHPGRNPYEQYF. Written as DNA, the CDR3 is TGCGCCAGCAGCCACCCGGGACGGAACCCCTACGAGCAGTACTTC.

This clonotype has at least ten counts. The CDR3 DNA is TGTGCCAGCAGTTCTACCCGACGGGCGGCTGAAGCTTTCTTT. This encodes CASSSTRRAAEAFF. V gene TRBV12-3 or TRBV12-4 combines with J gene TRBJ1-1; D is undetermined. This CDR3 contains 14 residues. The V gene lost 4 bases and the J gene lost 6 bases, with 15 bases spanning the gap.

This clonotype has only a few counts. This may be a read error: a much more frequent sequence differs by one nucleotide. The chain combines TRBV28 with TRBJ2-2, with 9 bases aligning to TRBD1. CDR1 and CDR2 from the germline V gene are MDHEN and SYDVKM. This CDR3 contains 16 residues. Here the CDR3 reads CASSVTGTGITGELCF. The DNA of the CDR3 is TGTGCCAGCAGCGTGACCGGGACAGGGATCACCGGGGAGCTGTGTTTT. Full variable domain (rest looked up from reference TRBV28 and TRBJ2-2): DVKVTQSSRYLVKRTGEKVFLECVQDMDHENMFWYRQDPGLGLRLIYFSYDVKMKEKGDIPEGYSVSREKKERFSLILESASTNQTSMYLCASSVTGTGITGELCFGEGSRLTVL.

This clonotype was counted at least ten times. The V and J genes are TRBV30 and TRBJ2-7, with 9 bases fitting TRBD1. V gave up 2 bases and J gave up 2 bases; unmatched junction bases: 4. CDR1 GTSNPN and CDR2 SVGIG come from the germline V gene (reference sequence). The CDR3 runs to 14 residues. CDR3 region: CAWSLWDRAYEQYF. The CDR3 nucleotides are TGTGCCTGGAGTCTTTGGGACAGGGCCTACGAGCAGTACTTC. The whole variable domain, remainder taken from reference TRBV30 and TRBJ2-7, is SQTIHQWPATLVQPVGSPLSLECTVEGTSNPNLYWYRQAAGRGLQLLFYSVGIGQISSEVPQNLSASRPQDRQFILSSKKLLLSDSGFYLCAWSLWDRAYEQYFGPGTRLTVT.

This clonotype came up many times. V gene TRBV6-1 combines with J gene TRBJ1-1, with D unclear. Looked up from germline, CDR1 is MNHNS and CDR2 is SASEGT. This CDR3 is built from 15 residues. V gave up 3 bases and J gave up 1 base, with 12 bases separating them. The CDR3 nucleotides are TGTGCCAGCAGTGACGCCTCGTGGAGGAACACTGAAGCTTTCTTT. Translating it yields CASSDASWRNTEAFF.

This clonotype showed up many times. In DNA form, the CDR3 reads TGTGCCAGCAGTTTGGACCCCCTCTATGGCTACACCTTC. Its protein product is CASSLDPLYGYTF. The genes are TRBV12-3 or TRBV12-4 and TRBJ1-2; unclear D gene. Trimming cost V 3 bases and J 4 bases, with 9 bases left between them. This CDR3 has 13 residues.

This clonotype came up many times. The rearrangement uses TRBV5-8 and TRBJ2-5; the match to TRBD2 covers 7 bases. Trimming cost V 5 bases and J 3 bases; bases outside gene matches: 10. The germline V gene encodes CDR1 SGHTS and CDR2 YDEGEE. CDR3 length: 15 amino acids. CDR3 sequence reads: CASRETGTIKETQYF. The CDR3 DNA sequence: TGTGCCAGCAGGGAAACCGGGACTATTAAAGAGACCCAGTACTTC.

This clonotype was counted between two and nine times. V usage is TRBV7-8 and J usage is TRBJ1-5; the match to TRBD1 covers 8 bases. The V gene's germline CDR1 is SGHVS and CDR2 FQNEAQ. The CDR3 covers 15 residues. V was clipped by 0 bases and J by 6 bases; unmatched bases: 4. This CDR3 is CASSLARTGSQPQHF. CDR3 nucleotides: TGTGCCAGCAGCTTAGCGCGGACAGGGTCTCAGCCCCAGCATTTT.

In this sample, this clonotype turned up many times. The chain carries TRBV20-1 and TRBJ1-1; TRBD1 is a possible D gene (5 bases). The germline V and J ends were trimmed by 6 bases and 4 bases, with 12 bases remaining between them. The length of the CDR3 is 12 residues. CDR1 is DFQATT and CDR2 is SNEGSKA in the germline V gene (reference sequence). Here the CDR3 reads CSAGQGGTEAFF. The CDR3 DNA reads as TGCAGTGCAGGGCAGGGTGGCACTGAAGCTTTCTTT.

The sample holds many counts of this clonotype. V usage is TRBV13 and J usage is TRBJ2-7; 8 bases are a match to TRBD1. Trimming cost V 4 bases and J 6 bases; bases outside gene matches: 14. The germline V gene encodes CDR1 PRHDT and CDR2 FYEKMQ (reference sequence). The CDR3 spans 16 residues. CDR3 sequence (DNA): TGTGCCAGCAGCTCGTACAGGGGGAATGAACCGGGCGAGCAGTACTTC. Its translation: CASSSYRGNEPGEQYF. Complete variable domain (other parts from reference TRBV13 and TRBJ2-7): AAGVIQSPRHLIKEKRETATLKCYPIPRHDTVYWYQQGPGQDPQFLISFYEKMQSDKGSIPDRFSAQQFSDYHSELNMSSLELGDSALYFCASSSYRGNEPGEQYFGPGTRLTVT.

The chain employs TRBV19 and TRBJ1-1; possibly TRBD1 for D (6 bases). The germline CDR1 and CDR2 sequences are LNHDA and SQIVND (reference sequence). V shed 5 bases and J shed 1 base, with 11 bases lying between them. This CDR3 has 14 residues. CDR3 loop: CASSGRGRNTEAFF. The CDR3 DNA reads TGTGCCAGTAGTGGCAGGGGTCGGAACACTGAAGCTTTCTTT.

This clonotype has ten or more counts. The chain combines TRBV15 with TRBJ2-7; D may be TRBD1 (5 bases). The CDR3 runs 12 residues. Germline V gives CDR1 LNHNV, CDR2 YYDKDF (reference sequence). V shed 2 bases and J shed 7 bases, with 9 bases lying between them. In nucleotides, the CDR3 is TGTGCCACCAGCAGACAGGGTTTGGAGCAGTACTTC. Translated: CATSRQGLEQYF.

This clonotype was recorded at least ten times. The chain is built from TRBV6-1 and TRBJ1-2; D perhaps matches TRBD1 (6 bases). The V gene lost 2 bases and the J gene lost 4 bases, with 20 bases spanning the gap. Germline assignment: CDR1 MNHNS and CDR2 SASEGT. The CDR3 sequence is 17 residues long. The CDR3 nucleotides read TGTGCCAGCAGTGAATACGACCTCTACAGAGGGGGCTATGGCTACACCTTC. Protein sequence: CASSEYDLYRGGYGYTF.

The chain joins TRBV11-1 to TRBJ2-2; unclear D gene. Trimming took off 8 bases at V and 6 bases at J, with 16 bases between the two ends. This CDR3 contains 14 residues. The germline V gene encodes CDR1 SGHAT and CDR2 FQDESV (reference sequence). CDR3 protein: CASDPGRLAGELFF. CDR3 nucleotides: TGTGCCAGCGACCCCGGTCGTCTGGCCGGGGAGCTGTTTTTT.

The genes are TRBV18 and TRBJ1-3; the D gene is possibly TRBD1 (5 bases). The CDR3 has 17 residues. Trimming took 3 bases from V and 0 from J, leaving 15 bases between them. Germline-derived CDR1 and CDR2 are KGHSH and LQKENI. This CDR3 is CASSPRHPQGSGNTIYF. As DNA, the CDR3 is TGTGCCAGCTCACCCCGCCACCCGCAGGGCTCTGGAAACACCATATATTTT.

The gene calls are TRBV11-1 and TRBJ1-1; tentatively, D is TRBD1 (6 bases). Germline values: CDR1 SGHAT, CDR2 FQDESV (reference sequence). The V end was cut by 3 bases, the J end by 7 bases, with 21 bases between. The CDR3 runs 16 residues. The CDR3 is CASSFFWGLRKVEAFF. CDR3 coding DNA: TGTGCCAGCAGCTTCTTCTGGGGGCTTAGGAAGGTTGAAGCTTTCTTT.

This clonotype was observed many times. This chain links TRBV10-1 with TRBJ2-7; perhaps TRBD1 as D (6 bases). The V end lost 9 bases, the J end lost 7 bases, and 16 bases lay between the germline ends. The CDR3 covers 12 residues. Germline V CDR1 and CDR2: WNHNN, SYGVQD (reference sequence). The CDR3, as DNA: TGCGCCAGAGGGACACACTTGATTGAGCAGTACTTC. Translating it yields CARGTHLIEQYF.

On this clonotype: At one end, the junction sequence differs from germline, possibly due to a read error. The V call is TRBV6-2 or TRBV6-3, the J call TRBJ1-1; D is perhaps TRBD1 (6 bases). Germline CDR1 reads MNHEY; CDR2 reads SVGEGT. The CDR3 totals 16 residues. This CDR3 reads CPSSTPRGRLDTEAFF. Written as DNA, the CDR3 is TGTCCCAGCAGTACACCAAGGGGGAGATTGGACACTGAAGCTTTCTTT.

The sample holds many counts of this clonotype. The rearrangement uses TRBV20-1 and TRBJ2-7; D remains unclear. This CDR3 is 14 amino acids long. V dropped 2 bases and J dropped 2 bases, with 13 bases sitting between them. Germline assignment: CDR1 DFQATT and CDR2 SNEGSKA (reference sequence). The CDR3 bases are TGCAGTGCTAGAAGACCCGCGGCGGCCTACGAGCAGTACTTC. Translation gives CSARRPAAAYEQYF.

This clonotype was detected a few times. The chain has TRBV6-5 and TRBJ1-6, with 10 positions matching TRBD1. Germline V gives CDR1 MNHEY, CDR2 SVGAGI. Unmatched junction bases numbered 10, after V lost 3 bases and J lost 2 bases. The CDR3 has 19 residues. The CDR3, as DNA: TGTGCCAGCAGTTATTACGGGACAGGGGTCGGAACCTATAATTCACCCCTCCACTTT. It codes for CASSYYGTGVGTYNSPLHF.

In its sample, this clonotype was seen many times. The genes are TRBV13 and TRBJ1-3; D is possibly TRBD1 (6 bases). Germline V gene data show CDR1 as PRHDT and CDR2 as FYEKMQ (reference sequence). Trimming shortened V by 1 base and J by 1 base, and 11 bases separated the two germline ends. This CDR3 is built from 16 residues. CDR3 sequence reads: CASSLEGQTSGNTIYF. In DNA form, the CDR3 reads TGTGCCAGCAGCTTAGAAGGACAGACGTCTGGAAACACCATATATTTT. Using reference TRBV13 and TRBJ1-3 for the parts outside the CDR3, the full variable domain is AAGVIQSPRHLIKEKRETATLKCYPIPRHDTVYWYQQGPGQDPQFLISFYEKMQSDKGSIPDRFSAQQFSDYHSELNMSSLELGDSALYFCASSLEGQTSGNTIYFGEGSWLTVV.